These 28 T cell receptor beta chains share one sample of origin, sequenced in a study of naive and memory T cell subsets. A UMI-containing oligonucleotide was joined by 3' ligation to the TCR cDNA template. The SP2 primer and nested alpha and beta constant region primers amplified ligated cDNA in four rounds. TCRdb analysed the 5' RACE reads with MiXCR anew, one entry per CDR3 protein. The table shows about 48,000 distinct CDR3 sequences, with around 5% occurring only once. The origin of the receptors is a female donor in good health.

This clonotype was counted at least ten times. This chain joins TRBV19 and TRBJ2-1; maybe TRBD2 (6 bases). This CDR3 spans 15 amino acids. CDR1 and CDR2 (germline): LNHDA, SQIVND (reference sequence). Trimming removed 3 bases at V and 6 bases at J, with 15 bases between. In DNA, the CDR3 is TGTGCCAGTAGTATCGGCGGGAAGGGCTCCAATGAGCAGTTCTTC. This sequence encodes CASSIGGKGSNEQFF.

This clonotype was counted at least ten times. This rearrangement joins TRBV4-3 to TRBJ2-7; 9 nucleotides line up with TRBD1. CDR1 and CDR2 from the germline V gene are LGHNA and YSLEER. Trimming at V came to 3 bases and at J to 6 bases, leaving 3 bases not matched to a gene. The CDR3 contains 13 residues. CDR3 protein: CASSQDRGFEQYF. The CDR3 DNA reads TGCGCCAGCAGCCAGGACAGGGGCTTCGAGCAGTACTTC.

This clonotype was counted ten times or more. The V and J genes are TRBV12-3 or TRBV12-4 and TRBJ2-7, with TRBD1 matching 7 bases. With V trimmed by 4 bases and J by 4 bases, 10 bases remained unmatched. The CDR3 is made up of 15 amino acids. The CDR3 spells CASSSLLGQYYEQYF. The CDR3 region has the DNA TGTGCCAGCAGTTCTCTTCTGGGACAGTATTACGAGCAGTACTTC.

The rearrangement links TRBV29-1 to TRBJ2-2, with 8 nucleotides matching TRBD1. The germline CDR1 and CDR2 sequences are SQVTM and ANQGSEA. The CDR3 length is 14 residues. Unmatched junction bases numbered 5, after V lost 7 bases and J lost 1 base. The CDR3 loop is CSAAGTGNTGELFF. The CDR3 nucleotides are TGCAGCGCCGCCGGGACAGGGAACACCGGGGAGCTGTTTTTT.

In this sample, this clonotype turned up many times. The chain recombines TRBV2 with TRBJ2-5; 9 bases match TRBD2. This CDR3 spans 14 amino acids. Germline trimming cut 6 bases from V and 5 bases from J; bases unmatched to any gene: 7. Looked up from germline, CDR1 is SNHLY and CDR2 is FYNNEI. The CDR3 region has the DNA TGTGCCAGCAGAGGTAGCGGGAGTTATGAGACCCAGTACTTC. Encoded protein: CASRGSGSYETQYF. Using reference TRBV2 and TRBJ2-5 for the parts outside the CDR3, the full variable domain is EPEVTQTPSHQVTQMGQEVILRCVPISNHLYFYWYRQILGQKVEFLVSFYNNEISEKSEIFDDQFSVERPDGSNFTLKIRSTKLEDSAMYFCASRGSGSYETQYFGPGTRLLVL.

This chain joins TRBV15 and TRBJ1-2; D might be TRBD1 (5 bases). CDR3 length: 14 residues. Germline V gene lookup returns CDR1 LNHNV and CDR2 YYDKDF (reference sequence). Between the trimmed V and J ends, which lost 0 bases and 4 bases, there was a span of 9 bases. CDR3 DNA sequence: TGTGCCACCAGCAGAGATCTCACAGGCTATGGCTACACCTTC. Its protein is CATSRDLTGYGYTF.

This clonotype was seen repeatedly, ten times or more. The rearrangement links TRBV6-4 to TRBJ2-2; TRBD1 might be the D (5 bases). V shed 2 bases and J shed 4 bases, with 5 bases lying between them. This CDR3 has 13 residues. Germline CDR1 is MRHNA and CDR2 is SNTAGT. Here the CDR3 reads CASSDRGTGELFF. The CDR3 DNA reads TGTGCCAGCAGTGACAGGGGCACCGGGGAGCTGTTTTTT.

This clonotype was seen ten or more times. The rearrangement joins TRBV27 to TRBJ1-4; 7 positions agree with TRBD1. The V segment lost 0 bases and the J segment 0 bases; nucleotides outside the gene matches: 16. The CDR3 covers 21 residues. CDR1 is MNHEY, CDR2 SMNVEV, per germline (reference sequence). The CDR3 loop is CASSLSPLSGQDGPTNEKLFF. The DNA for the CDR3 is TGTGCCAGCAGTTTATCACCTCTCTCTGGACAGGACGGCCCAACTAATGAAAAACTGTTTTTT.

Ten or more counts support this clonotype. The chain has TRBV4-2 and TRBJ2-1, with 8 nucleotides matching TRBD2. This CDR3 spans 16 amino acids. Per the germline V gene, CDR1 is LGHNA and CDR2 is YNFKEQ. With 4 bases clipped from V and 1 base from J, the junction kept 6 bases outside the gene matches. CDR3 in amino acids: CASSPEGTRSYNEQFF. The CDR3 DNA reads TGTGCCAGCAGCCCCGAAGGGACTAGGTCCTACAATGAGCAGTTCTTC.

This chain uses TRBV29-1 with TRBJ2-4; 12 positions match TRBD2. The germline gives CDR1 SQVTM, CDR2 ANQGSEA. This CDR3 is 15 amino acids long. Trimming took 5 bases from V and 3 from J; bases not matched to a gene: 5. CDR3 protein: CSVLGLAGFKNIQYF. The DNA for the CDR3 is TGCAGCGTTTTGGGACTAGCGGGCTTCAAAAACATTCAGTACTTC.

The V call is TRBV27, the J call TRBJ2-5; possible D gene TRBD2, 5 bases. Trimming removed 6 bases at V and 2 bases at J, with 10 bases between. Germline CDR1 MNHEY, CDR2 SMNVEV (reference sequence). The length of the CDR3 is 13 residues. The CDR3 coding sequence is TGTGCCAGCAGGAGACTATCACAAGAGACCCAGTACTTC. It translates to CASRRLSQETQYF.

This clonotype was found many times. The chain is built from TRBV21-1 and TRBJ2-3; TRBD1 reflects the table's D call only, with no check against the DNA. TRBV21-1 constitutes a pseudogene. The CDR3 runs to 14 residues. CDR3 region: CASSKGTNTDTQYF. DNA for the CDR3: TGTGCCAGCAGCAAAGGGACAAACACAGATACGCAGTATTTT.

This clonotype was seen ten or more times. CDR3 in DNA: TGTGCCACCAGTGGGACCCAACGAGGCAATGAGCAGTTCTTC. Encoded protein: CATSGTQRGNEQFF. The chain links TRBV24-1 to TRBJ2-1; D uncertain. From germline, CDR1 is KGHDR and CDR2 SFDVKD. V lost 5 bases, J lost 6 bases, and 13 bases lay in between. The CDR3 has 14 amino acids.

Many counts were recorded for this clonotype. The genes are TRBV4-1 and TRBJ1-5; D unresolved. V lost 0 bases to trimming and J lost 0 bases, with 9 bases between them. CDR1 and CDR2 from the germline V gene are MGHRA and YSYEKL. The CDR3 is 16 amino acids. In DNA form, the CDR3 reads TGCGCCAGCAGCCAAGAGGATGGGGATAGCAATCAGCCCCAGCATTTT. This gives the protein CASSQEDGDSNQPQHF.

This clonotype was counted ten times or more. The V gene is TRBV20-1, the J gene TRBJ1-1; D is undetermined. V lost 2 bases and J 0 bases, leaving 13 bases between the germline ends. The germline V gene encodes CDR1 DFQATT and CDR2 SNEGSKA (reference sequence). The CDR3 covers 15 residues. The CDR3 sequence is CSARSVGSLNTEAFF. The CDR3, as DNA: TGCAGTGCTAGAAGTGTTGGCAGTTTGAACACTGAAGCTTTCTTT.

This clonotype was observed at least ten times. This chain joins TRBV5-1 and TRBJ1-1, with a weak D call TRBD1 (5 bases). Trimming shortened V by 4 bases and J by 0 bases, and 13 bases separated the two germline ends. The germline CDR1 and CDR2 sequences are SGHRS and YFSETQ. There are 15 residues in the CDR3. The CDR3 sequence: CASSPGTVMNTEAFF. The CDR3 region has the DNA TGCGCCAGCAGCCCCGGGACGGTCATGAACACTGAAGCTTTCTTT.

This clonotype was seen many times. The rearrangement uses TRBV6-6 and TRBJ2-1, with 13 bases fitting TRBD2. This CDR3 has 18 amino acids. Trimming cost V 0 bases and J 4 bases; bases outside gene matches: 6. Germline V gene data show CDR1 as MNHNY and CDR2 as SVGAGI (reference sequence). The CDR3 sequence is CASSYSSTSGRDYNEQFF. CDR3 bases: TGTGCCAGCAGTTACTCGAGCACTAGCGGGAGGGATTACAATGAGCAGTTCTTC.

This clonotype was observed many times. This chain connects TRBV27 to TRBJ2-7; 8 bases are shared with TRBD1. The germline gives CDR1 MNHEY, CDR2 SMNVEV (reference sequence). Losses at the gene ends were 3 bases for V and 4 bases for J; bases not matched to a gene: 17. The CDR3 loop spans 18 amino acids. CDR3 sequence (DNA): TGTGCCAGCAGTTTGAGGGGGTCTTTGGGCAGGGGGCTTTACGAGCAGTACTTC. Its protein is CASSLRGSLGRGLYEQYF.

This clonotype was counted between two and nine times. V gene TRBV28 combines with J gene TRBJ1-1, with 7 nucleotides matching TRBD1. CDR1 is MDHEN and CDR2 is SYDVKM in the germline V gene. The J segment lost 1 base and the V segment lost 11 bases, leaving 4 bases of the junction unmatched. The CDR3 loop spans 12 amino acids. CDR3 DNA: TGTGCCGTAGGACAGGCGAACACTGAAGCTTTCTTT. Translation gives CAVGQANTEAFF.

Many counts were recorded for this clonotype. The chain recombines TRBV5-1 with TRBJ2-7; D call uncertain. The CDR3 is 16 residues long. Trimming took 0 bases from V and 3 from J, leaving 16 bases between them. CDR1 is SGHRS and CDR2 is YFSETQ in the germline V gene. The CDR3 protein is CASSLGRQPTLYEQYF. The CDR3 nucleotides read TGCGCCAGCAGCTTGGGGAGACAACCGACACTCTACGAGCAGTACTTC.

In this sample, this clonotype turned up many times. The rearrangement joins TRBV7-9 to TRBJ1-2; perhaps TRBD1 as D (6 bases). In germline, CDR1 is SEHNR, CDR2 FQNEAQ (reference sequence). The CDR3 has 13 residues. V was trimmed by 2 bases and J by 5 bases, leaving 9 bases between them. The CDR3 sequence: CASSLSGVYGYTF. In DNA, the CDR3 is TGTGCCAGCAGCTTATCAGGGGTATATGGCTACACCTTC. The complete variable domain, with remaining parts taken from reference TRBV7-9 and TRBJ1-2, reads DTGVSQNPRHKITKRGQNVTFRCDPISEHNRLYWYRQTLGQGPEFLTYFQNEAQLEKSRLLSDRFSAERPKGSFSTLEIQRTEQGDSAMYLCASSLSGVYGYTFGSGTRLTVV.

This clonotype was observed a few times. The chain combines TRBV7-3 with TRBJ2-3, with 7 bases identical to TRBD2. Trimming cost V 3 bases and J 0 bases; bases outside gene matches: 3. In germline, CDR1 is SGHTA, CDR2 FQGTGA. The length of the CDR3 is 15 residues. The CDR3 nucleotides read TGTGCCAGCAGCTTCCAGCGGGGTAGCACAGATACGCAGTATTTT. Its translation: CASSFQRGSTDTQYF.

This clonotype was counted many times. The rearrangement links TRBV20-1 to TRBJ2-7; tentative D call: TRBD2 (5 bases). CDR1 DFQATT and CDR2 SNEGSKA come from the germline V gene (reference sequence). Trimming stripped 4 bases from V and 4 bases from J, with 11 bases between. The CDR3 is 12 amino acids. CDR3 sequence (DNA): TGCAGTGCTATCGGACTCCGATACGAGCAGTACTTC. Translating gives CSAIGLRYEQYF.

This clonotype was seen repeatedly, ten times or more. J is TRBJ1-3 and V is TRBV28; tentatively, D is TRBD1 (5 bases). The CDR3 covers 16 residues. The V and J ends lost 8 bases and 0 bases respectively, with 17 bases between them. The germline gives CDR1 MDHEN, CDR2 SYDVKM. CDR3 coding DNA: TGTGCCAGCCGCCGAAATTGGCAGGGCTCTGGAAACACCATATATTTT. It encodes CASRRNWQGSGNTIYF.

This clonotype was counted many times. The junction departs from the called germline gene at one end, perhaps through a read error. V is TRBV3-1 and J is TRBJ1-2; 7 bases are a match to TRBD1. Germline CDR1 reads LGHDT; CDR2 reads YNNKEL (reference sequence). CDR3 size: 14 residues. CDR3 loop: CASTIGQANYGYTF. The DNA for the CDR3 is TGTGCCAGCACCATAGGACAGGCTAATTATGGCTACACCTTC.

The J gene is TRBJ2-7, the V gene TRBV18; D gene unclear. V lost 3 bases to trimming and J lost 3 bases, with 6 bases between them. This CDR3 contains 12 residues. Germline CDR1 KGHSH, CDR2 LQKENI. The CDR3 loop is CASSPADYEQYF. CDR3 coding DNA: TGTGCCAGCTCACCGGCCGACTACGAGCAGTACTTC.

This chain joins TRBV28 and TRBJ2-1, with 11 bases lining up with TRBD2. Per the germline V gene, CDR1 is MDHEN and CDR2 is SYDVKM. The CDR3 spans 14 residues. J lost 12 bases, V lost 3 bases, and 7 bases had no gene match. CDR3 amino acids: CASSFGVAGGGQFF. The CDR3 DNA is TGTGCCAGCAGTTTTGGGGTAGCGGGAGGGGGGCAGTTCTTC.

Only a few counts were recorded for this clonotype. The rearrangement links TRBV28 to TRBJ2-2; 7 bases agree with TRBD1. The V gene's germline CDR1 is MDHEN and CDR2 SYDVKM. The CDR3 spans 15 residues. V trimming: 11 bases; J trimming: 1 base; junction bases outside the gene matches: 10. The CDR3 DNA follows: TGTGCCGGAAGAACCGGGACAGTGAACACCGGGGAGCTGTTTTTT. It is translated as CAGRTGTVNTGELFF. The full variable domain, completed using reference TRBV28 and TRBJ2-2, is DVKVTQSSRYLVKRTGEKVFLECVQDMDHENMFWYRQDPGLGLRLIYFSYDVKMKEKGDIPEGYSVSREKKERFSLILESASTNQTSMYLCAGRTGTVNTGELFFGEGSRLTVL.